These 27 T cell receptor beta chains were all obtained from the same sample, sequenced in a study of quantifying T cell responses using KT2 cells. Study-wide background: cDNA was made from DNase-treated RNA using alpha and beta constant primers.

An oligo carrying a UMI was ligated to the cDNA 3' end. First-round PCR used 4 cycles and beta primers RC1.1 and RC1.2 covering TRBC1 and TRBC2. TCRdb passed the UMI-ligation and nested PCR reads through MiXCR, listing each CDR3 protein once. The sample contains about 53,000 distinct CDR3 sequences, more than 9% of which appear only once. The specimen sequenced was PBMCs spiked with cells of the T cell clone KT2. The origin of the receptors is a human donor.

The chain combines TRBV7-8 with TRBJ2-3; the match to TRBD1 covers 7 bases. From germline, CDR1 is SGHVS and CDR2 FQNEAQ. There are 14 residues in the CDR3. With 5 bases clipped from V and 2 bases from J, the junction kept 4 bases outside the gene matches. The CDR3 nucleotides are TGTGCCAGCAGCCTCGGGACAGCCACAGATACGCAGTATTTT. It is translated as CASSLGTATDTQYF.

This chain connects TRBV27 to TRBJ2-7; 7 bases align to TRBD1. Trimming cost V 2 bases and J 3 bases; bases outside gene matches: 13. This CDR3 has 17 amino acids. From germline, CDR1 is MNHEY and CDR2 SMNVEV (reference sequence). The CDR3 bases are TGTGCCAGCAGTTTAAAGTATAGTGGCAGGGGGAACTACGAGCAGTACTTC. Protein: CASSLKYSGRGNYEQYF.

CDR3 sequence (DNA): TGTGCCAGTAGGGGCCTGGATTACGCAGAGCAGTACTTC. Protein sequence: CASRGLDYAEQYF. The V call is TRBV19, the J call TRBJ2-7; D gene uncertain. Trimming left V 6 bases short and J 7 bases short, with 16 bases between. Germline V gene data show CDR1 as LNHDA and CDR2 as SQIVND (reference sequence). This CDR3 contains 13 residues.

This clonotype was observed a few times. The chain links TRBV20-1 to TRBJ1-4; TRBD1 is a possible D gene (6 bases). V was cut by 3 bases and J by 8 bases, with 16 bases left in between. CDR1 is DFQATT, CDR2 SNEGSKA, per germline (reference sequence). This CDR3 has 14 amino acids. Here the CDR3 reads CSASQGRQEEKLFF. Here the CDR3 DNA reads TGCAGTGCTAGTCAGGGGCGACAAGAGGAAAAACTGTTTTTT.

The table lists this clonotype with a few counts. The J gene is TRBJ2-7, the V gene TRBV30, with TRBD1 matching over 7 bases. The CDR3 loop spans 16 amino acids. Losses at the gene ends were 5 bases for V and 6 bases for J; bases not matched to a gene: 19. Germline assignment: CDR1 GTSNPN and CDR2 SVGIG (reference sequence). The CDR3 region is CAWVEDRFLGPSEQYF. CDR3 bases: TGTGCCTGGGTTGAGGACAGGTTTTTGGGCCCCTCCGAGCAGTACTTC.

This clonotype was detected only a few times. The genes are TRBV4-1 and TRBJ2-7, with TRBD1 identical over 9 bases. The V gene end was trimmed by 1 base and the J gene end by 1 base; junction bases not matched to a gene: 2. Germline V gene sequence: CDR1 MGHRA, CDR2 YSYEKL. The CDR3 covers 15 residues. The CDR3 loop is CASSQAGTGSYEQYF. The CDR3 bases are TGCGCCAGCAGCCAAGCCGGGACAGGGTCCTACGAGCAGTACTTC.

The V call is TRBV20-1, the J call TRBJ1-6; TRBD1 matches 10 bases. Germline CDR1 and CDR2: DFQATT and SNEGSKA (reference sequence). This CDR3 contains 13 residues. V shed 4 bases and J 14 bases; nucleotides not matched to a gene: 8. The CDR3 is CSAKKRQGAALHF. The CDR3 region has the DNA TGCAGTGCTAAGAAGCGACAGGGGGCGGCCCTCCACTTT.

This clonotype was counted only a few times. The chain has TRBV7-9 and TRBJ2-4; 8 nucleotides match TRBD1. This CDR3 comprises 13 residues. Per the germline V gene, CDR1 is SEHNR and CDR2 is FQNEAQ (reference sequence). V lost 5 bases and J lost 8; bases outside the gene matches: 5. CDR3 sequence (DNA): TGTGCCAGCAGCCCCGGACAGGGATACATTCAGTACTTC. Translating gives CASSPGQGYIQYF.

This sequence joins TRBV6-5 and TRBJ2-4; 9 bases line up with TRBD1. This CDR3 comprises 15 residues. Per germline, CDR1 MNHEY and CDR2 SVGAGI. Germline trimming cut 2 bases from V and 4 bases from J; bases unmatched to any gene: 3. CDR3 nucleotides: TGTGCCAGCAGTTACGACAGGGGGTCAAAAAACATTCAGTACTTC. This translates into CASSYDRGSKNIQYF.

In this sample, this clonotype turned up a few times. This rearrangement joins TRBV25-1 to TRBJ2-4, with D hard to call. In germline, CDR1 is MGHDK, CDR2 SYGVNS. The CDR3 covers 15 residues. The V gene lost 2 bases and the J gene lost 0 bases, with 8 bases spanning the gap. The CDR3 DNA reads TGTGCCAGCAGTGAAAGTCTCCAAGCCAAAAACATTCAGTACTTC. Its protein product is CASSESLQAKNIQYF. Full variable domain (missing parts from reference TRBV25-1 and TRBJ2-4): EADIYQTPRYLVIGTGKKITLECSQTMGHDKMYWYQQDPGMELHLIHYSYGVNSTEKGDLSSESTVSRIRTEHFPLTLESARPSHTSQYLCASSESLQAKNIQYFGAGTRLSVL.

Many counts were recorded for this clonotype. The rearrangement links TRBV4-2 to TRBJ2-6; 8 bases are a match to TRBD2. CDR3 length: 18 amino acids. The J segment lost 0 bases and the V segment lost 1 base, leaving 5 bases of the junction unmatched. CDR1 is LGHNA and CDR2 is YNFKEQ in the germline V gene. The CDR3 DNA reads TGTGCCAGCAGCCAAGGGGGAAGCGGGAGCTCTGGGGCCAACGTCCTGACTTTC. Translated, it gives CASSQGGSGSSGANVLTF.

The J gene is TRBJ2-1, the V gene TRBV2, with D uncertain. The length of the CDR3 is 12 residues. Germline V gene data show CDR1 as SNHLY and CDR2 as FYNNEI. The V end lost 5 bases, the J end lost 4 bases, and 6 bases lay between the germline ends. The CDR3 here is CASSLIYNEQFF. Written as DNA, the CDR3 is TGTGCCAGCAGTCTGATTTACAATGAGCAGTTCTTC.

This clonotype was detected only a few times. The genes are TRBV5-1 and TRBJ2-7; D gene unclear. This CDR3 has 16 residues. Looked up from germline, CDR1 is SGHRS and CDR2 is YFSETQ. Between the trimmed V and J ends, which lost 5 bases and 2 bases, there was a span of 20 bases. This CDR3 is CASRAWMRSAAYEQYF. CDR3 bases: TGCGCCAGCAGAGCTTGGATGAGGTCGGCTGCCTACGAGCAGTACTTC.

J is TRBJ2-3 and V is TRBV5-1, with D possibly TRBD1 on 6 matching bases. Trimming shortened V by 4 bases and J by 6 bases, and 21 bases separated the two germline ends. Germline V gene lookup returns CDR1 SGHRS and CDR2 YFSETQ. The CDR3 covers 16 residues. CDR3 protein: CASSTQRGTSRDTQYF. For the CDR3, the DNA is TGCGCCAGCAGCACCCAACGAGGGACAAGCAGGGATACGCAGTATTTT.

In this sample, this clonotype turned up a few times. This chain links TRBV12-3 or TRBV12-4 with TRBJ1-1, with D unresolved. The CDR3 extends over 14 amino acids. V was cut by 6 bases and J by 0 bases, with 11 bases left in between. The DNA for the CDR3 is TGTGCCAGCAGCCAGGCACAAGTGAACACTGAAGCTTTCTTT. Translating gives CASSQAQVNTEAFF.

The rearrangement links TRBV27 to TRBJ2-7, with D possibly matching TRBD1 (8 bases). V dropped 5 bases and J dropped 4 bases, with 15 bases sitting between them. Germline CDR1 and CDR2: MNHEY and SMNVEV (reference sequence). CDR3 length: 14 residues. CDR3 sequence reads: CASSITGGGYEQYF. In nucleotides, the CDR3 is TGTGCCAGCAGTATAACAGGGGGGGGGTACGAGCAGTACTTC.

The chain is built from TRBV4-3 and TRBJ1-3; no definite D call. The CDR3 sequence is 16 residues long. V was shortened by 3 bases and J by 2 bases, with 14 bases between the two germline ends. Germline V gives CDR1 LGHNA, CDR2 YSLEER. The CDR3 spells CASSQLTGYAGNTIYF. The CDR3, as DNA: TGCGCCAGCAGCCAGTTGACGGGGTACGCTGGAAACACCATATATTTT.

This clonotype is categorized as medium-sized. V and J are TRBV5-1 and TRBJ2-3; 7 bases are a match to TRBD1. Germline CDR1 and CDR2: SGHRS and YFSETQ. The V and J ends lost 3 bases and 2 bases, in that order; junction bases with no gene match: 3. The CDR3 has 14 amino acids. The CDR3 sequence is CASSSGQTTDTQYF. CDR3 coding DNA: TGCGCCAGCAGCTCGGGACAGACCACAGATACGCAGTATTTT.

The rearrangement links TRBV18 to TRBJ1-1; unclear D gene. The CDR3 consists of 15 residues. Trimming pared 2 bases from V and 1 base from J, leaving 11 bases between. The V gene's germline CDR1 is KGHSH and CDR2 LQKENI. CDR3 sequence (DNA): TGTGCCAGCTCACCAAGCTCCATCGGGAACACTGAAGCTTTCTTT. Its protein product is CASSPSSIGNTEAFF.

This clonotype was seen repeatedly, ten times or more. The CDR3 coding sequence is TGTGCCAGCAGCACCGGAGGGAGCAACTACGAGCAGTACTTC. Protein sequence: CASSTGGSNYEQYF. V gene TRBV6-2 or TRBV6-3 combines with J gene TRBJ2-7; D perhaps matches TRBD2 (6 bases). This CDR3 has 14 amino acids. The germline V gene has CDR1 MNHEY and CDR2 SVGEGT. V was shortened by 6 bases and J by 3 bases, with 15 bases between the two germline ends.

Concerning this clonotype itself: This sequence may be a read error, since a much larger clone differs from it by one base. V usage is TRBV7-9 and J usage is TRBJ2-1, with 7 bases aligning to TRBD1. The germline V gene has CDR1 SEHNR and CDR2 FQNEAQ (reference sequence). This CDR3 comprises 17 residues. CDR3 sequence: CDSSSDTGVSSYNEQFF. The CDR3 DNA sequence: TGTGACAGCAGCTCGGACACAGGGGTCAGCTCCTACAATGAGCAGTTCTTC. The entire variable domain, with the rest obtained from reference TRBV7-9 and TRBJ2-1, is as follows: DTGVSQNPRHKITKRGQNVTFRCDPISEHNRLYWYRQTLGQGPEFLTYFQNEAQLEKSRLLSDRFSAERPKGSFSTLEIQRTEQGDSAMYLCDSSSDTGVSSYNEQFFGPGTRLTVL.

This clonotype was detected only a few times. This sequence joins TRBV11-2 and TRBJ2-7; D is tentatively TRBD1 or TRBD2 (6 bases each). CDR1 SGHAT and CDR2 FQNNGV come from the germline V gene. Trimming shortened V by 5 bases and J by 7 bases, and 21 bases separated the two germline ends. The CDR3 runs to 15 residues. The CDR3 protein is CASSRYFGGPGEQYF. For the CDR3, the DNA is TGTGCCAGCAGCCGCTATTTCGGGGGCCCGGGAGAGCAGTACTTC. The variable domain in full, with the rest retrieved from reference TRBV11-2 and TRBJ2-7, is EAGVAQSPRYKIIEKRQSVAFWCNPISGHATLYWYQQILGQGPKLLIQFQNNGVVDDSQLPKDRFSAERLKGVDSTLKIQPAKLEDSAVYLCASSRYFGGPGEQYFGPGTRLTVT.

This clonotype was observed a few times. This chain links TRBV20-1 with TRBJ2-7; D is possibly TRBD2 (6 bases). Per the germline V gene, CDR1 is DFQATT and CDR2 is SNEGSKA (reference sequence). The CDR3 length is 14 residues. Between the trimmed V and J ends, which lost 5 bases and 7 bases, there was a span of 21 bases. The CDR3 reads CSAAGPVGEREQYF. DNA for the CDR3: TGCAGTGCTGCGGGGCCTGTGGGAGAGAGGGAGCAGTACTTC.

The rearrangement joins TRBV12-5 to TRBJ2-6, with 7 bases fitting TRBD1. This CDR3 is built from 17 residues. Germline-derived CDR1 and CDR2 are LGHNT and FRNRAP. The V and J ends lost 5 bases and 6 bases, in that order; junction bases with no gene match: 13. The CDR3 protein is CASGIQGPPDVANVLTF. CDR3 in DNA: TGTGCTAGTGGTATACAGGGGCCGCCCGATGTGGCCAACGTCCTGACTTTC.

The chain links TRBV6-5 to TRBJ1-3; no definite D call. V shed 6 bases and J shed 1 base, with 13 bases lying between them. The CDR3 consists of 15 residues. Germline V CDR1 and CDR2: MNHEY, SVGAGI. The chain's CDR3 is CASSSDWWSGNTIYF. The CDR3 DNA is TGTGCCAGCAGCTCCGACTGGTGGTCTGGAAACACCATATATTTT.

This clonotype has more than one count but fewer than ten. The J gene is TRBJ2-7, the V gene TRBV2; D gene uncertain. CDR1 SNHLY and CDR2 FYNNEI come from the germline V gene. The CDR3 loop spans 12 amino acids. Trimming cost V 6 bases and J 7 bases, with 13 bases left between them. In nucleotides, the CDR3 is TGTGCCAGCAGCCCGTCCCCCTGGGAGCAGTACTTC. Amino acid sequence: CASSPSPWEQYF.

This clonotype was detected many times. The rearrangement joins TRBV4-1 to TRBJ2-2, with D maybe TRBD1 (6 bases). In germline, CDR1 is MGHRA, CDR2 YSYEKL. The CDR3 length is 15 residues. Trimming shortened V by 7 bases and J by 5 bases, and 17 bases separated the two germline ends. CDR3 in DNA: TGCGCCAGCAAGCCTCAACAGGGTCGGACCGGGGAGCTGTTTTTT. Translation: CASKPQQGRTGELFF.